This entry lists 22 T cell receptor beta chains sequenced from one sample in a study of cytomegalovirus exposure and HLA in healthy donors (dated by TCRdb to about 2017). Library preparation was by the immunoSEQ multiplex PCR assay. A mixture of 60 forward primers for TCR Vbeta segments and 13 reverse primers for TCR Jbeta segments was used in the multiplex PCR. TCRdb mirrors the immuneACCESS table, restricted to in-frame sequences. Some clones are absent from its copies; in checked studies, under half trace to an unresolved V gene, and the reason for the others is unknown. The sample table records around 160,000 clones; 79% of these occur just once. 6.5% to 8% of the sample comes from the top ten. The sample taken for sequencing was PBMCs. Receptors originate from a woman between 35 and 50 years old in good health and CMV-seropositive.

J is TRBJ2-5 and V is TRBV29-1; D gene unclear. The V end lost 5 bases, the J end lost 2 bases, and 12 bases lay between the germline ends. The CDR3 covers 13 residues. Germline-derived CDR1 and CDR2 are SQVTM and ANQGSEA. CDR3: CSVRLLLQETQYF. CDR3 sequence (DNA): TGCAGCGTTCGTCTCCTCCTACAAGAGACCCAGTACTTC.

The rearrangement links TRBV2 to TRBJ1-4, with D possibly TRBD1 on 6 matching bases. This CDR3 has 14 residues. Trimming stripped 5 bases from V and 14 bases from J, with 21 bases between. Germline CDR1 reads SNHLY; CDR2 reads FYNNEI. Here the CDR3 DNA reads TGTGCCAGCAGTTCCGACAGGTTCGGTGGAAGGCTGTTTTTT. Encoded protein: CASSSDRFGGRLFF. Complete variable domain (other parts from reference TRBV2 and TRBJ1-4): EPEVTQTPSHQVTQMGQEVILRCVPISNHLYFYWYRQILGQKVEFLVSFYNNEISEKSEIFDDQFSVERPDGSNFTLKIRSTKLEDSAMYFCASSSDRFGGRLFFGSGTQLSVL.

This clone was seen just once. Germline and junction disagree at one end, which may indicate a read error. The V call is TRBV7-9, the J call TRBJ1-2, with 9 bases aligning to TRBD1. The CDR3 is 14 amino acids. In germline, CDR1 is SEHNR, CDR2 FQNEAQ (reference sequence). In DNA form, the CDR3 reads TGTTCCAGCACCTCACAGGGGGCAGGATATGGCTACACCTTC. Its translation: CSSTSQGAGYGYTF.

The chain recombines TRBV4-2 with TRBJ2-3, with TRBD2 as a possible D gene (6 bases). Germline CDR1 reads LGHNA; CDR2 reads YNFKEQ. The V and J ends lost 0 bases and 6 bases respectively, with 13 bases between them. There are 15 residues in the CDR3. The CDR3 DNA sequence: TGTGCCAGCAGCCAAGATCAACTAGCAGGCGATACGCAGTATTTT. Translation gives CASSQDQLAGDTQYF.

J is TRBJ2-3 and V is TRBV7-9; no reliable D call. The V and J ends lost 2 bases and 3 bases respectively, with 6 bases between them. The CDR3 is 13 residues long. Germline V gene sequence: CDR1 SEHNR, CDR2 FQNEAQ (reference sequence). This CDR3 is CASSLYGTDTQYF. Here the CDR3 DNA reads TGTGCCAGCAGCTTATACGGGACAGATACGCAGTATTTT.

The CDR3, as DNA: TGCAGTGCTACGGAGGGTTTGGAGCAGTTCTTC. It codes for CSATEGLEQFF. The V gene is TRBV20-1, the J gene TRBJ2-1, with a possible D match to TRBD2 (6 bases). V lost 4 bases, J lost 10 bases, and 11 bases lay in between. The germline V gene has CDR1 DFQATT and CDR2 SNEGSKA (reference sequence). This CDR3 region has 11 residues.

V gene TRBV5-1 combines with J gene TRBJ2-1; the match to TRBD2 covers 8 bases. The CDR3 runs to 15 residues. Germline trimming cut 2 bases from V and 2 bases from J; bases unmatched to any gene: 3. Germline V lookup: CDR1 SGHRS, CDR2 YFSETQ. The CDR3 spells CASSLAGATYNEQFF. CDR3 in DNA: TGCGCCAGCAGCTTAGCGGGGGCCACCTACAATGAGCAGTTCTTC.

The chain has TRBV6-6 and TRBJ1-2; D remains unclear. The germline CDR1 and CDR2 sequences are MNHNY and SVGAGI (reference sequence). V shed 5 bases and J shed 1 base, with 11 bases lying between them. This CDR3 has 14 amino acids. The chain's CDR3 is CASSPRAFNYGYTF. The DNA of the CDR3 is TGTGCCAGCAGTCCGAGGGCTTTTAACTATGGCTACACCTTC.

The rearrangement joins TRBV5-6 to TRBJ2-6; D is undetermined. The CDR3 sequence is 17 residues long. V was clipped by 6 bases and J by 1 base, with 17 bases between them. CDR1 and CDR2 (germline): SGHDT, YYEEEE. The CDR3 sequence is CASTPWVVLSGANVLTF. CDR3 nucleotide sequence: TGTGCCAGCACCCCTTGGGTGGTACTATCTGGGGCCAACGTCCTGACTTTC. The variable domain in full, with the rest retrieved from reference TRBV5-6 and TRBJ2-6, is DAGVTQSPTHLIKTRGQQVTLRCSPKSGHDTVSWYQQALGQGPQFIFQYYEEEERQRGNFPDRFSGHQFPNYSSELNVNALLLGDSALYLCASTPWVVLSGANVLTFGAGSRLTVL.

V usage is TRBV5-4 and J usage is TRBJ2-5; perhaps TRBD2 as D (5 bases). The CDR3 is 13 amino acids. The ends were cut back, 3 bases at V and 5 bases at J, with 11 bases in the middle. CDR1 is SGHNT, CDR2 YYREEE, per germline (reference sequence). In DNA form, the CDR3 reads TGTGCCAGCAGCTCGGACGGGGAGGAGACCCAGTACTTC. Translating it yields CASSSDGEETQYF. Based on the CDR3 plus reference TRBV5-4 and TRBJ2-5, the full variable domain is ETGVTQSPTHLIKTRGQQVTLRCSSQSGHNTVSWYQQALGQGPQFIFQYYREEENGRGNFPPRFSGLQFPNYSSELNVNALELDDSALYLCASSSDGEETQYFGPGTRLLVL.

The chain carries TRBV2 and TRBJ1-2; D may be TRBD1 (6 bases). Trimming took 6 bases from V and 1 from J, leaving 9 bases between them. This CDR3 is 13 amino acids long. The germline CDR1 and CDR2 sequences are SNHLY and FYNNEI. The CDR3 reads CASRGDINYGYTF. The DNA for the CDR3 is TGTGCCAGCAGGGGGGACATTAACTATGGCTACACCTTC.

The chain links TRBV11-1 to TRBJ1-1; tentative D call: TRBD1 (5 bases). Between the trimmed V and J ends, which lost 3 bases and 2 bases, there was a span of 7 bases. The CDR3 is 13 amino acids. The germline V gene encodes CDR1 SGHAT and CDR2 FQDESV (reference sequence). The CDR3 DNA reads TGTGCCAGCAGCTTCCAGGGAAACACTGAAGCTTTCTTT. This codes for CASSFQGNTEAFF.

Here the CDR3 DNA reads TGTGCCATCCATCAGACAGGGGAGAACACTGAAGCTTTCTTT. Protein: CAIHQTGENTEAFF. The rearrangement joins TRBV10-3 to TRBJ1-1; TRBD1 matches at 8 bases. J lost 1 base, V lost 8 bases, and 6 bases had no gene match. The CDR3 consists of 14 residues. CDR1 is ENHRY and CDR2 is SYGVKD in the germline V gene.

The chain is built from TRBV9 and TRBJ1-1, with TRBD1 as a possible D gene (5 bases). CDR1 SGDLS and CDR2 YYNGEE come from the germline V gene. V dropped 0 bases and J dropped 4 bases, with 7 bases sitting between them. This CDR3 comprises 13 residues. The CDR3 loop is CASSVDQGTEAFF. DNA of the CDR3: TGTGCCAGCAGCGTAGACCAGGGCACTGAAGCTTTCTTT.

This chain uses TRBV4-1 with TRBJ2-5; 10 bases agree with TRBD2. Germline assignment: CDR1 MGHRA and CDR2 YSYEKL. The CDR3 spans 16 residues. V dropped 2 bases and J dropped 7; count of bases not matched to a gene: 10. The CDR3 spells CASSQPLAGTAATQYF. The CDR3 DNA reads as TGCGCCAGCAGCCAACCACTAGCGGGGACGGCTGCGACCCAGTACTTC.

This clone is a singleton in its sample. The chain joins TRBV27 to TRBJ2-7; D may be TRBD2 (7 bases). Germline V lookup: CDR1 MNHEY, CDR2 SMNVEV (reference sequence). V was shortened by 6 bases and J by 2 bases, with 17 bases between the two germline ends. This CDR3 comprises 15 residues. The CDR3 nucleotides read TGTGCCAGCAGCCGGGGGGCTCGACTACCCTACGAGCAGTACTTC. Translating it yields CASSRGARLPYEQYF.

The count of this clone is one. The J gene is TRBJ1-5, the V gene TRBV5-6; tentatively, D is TRBD1 (6 bases). The CDR3 extends over 15 amino acids. Germline V gene lookup returns CDR1 SGHDT and CDR2 YYEEEE. V lost 3 bases to trimming and J lost 0 bases, with 10 bases between them. In nucleotides, the CDR3 is TGTGCCAGCAGCTCGTGGACAGATAGCAATCAGCCCCAGCATTTT. Translation gives CASSSWTDSNQPQHF.

The chain carries TRBV30 and TRBJ1-6; no clear D gene. Per germline, CDR1 GTSNPN and CDR2 SVGIG (reference sequence). The CDR3 length is 13 residues. V was trimmed by 5 bases and J by 0 bases, leaving 5 bases between them. CDR3 in DNA: TGTGCCTGGGGCAGCTCCTATAATTCACCCCTCCACTTT. As protein: CAWGSSYNSPLHF. The variable domain in full, with the rest retrieved from reference TRBV30 and TRBJ1-6, is SQTIHQWPATLVQPVGSPLSLECTVEGTSNPNLYWYRQAAGRGLQLLFYSVGIGQISSEVPQNLSASRPQDRQFILSSKKLLLSDSGFYLCAWGSSYNSPLHFGNGTRLTVT.

The V gene is TRBV18, the J gene TRBJ2-2; 7 positions match TRBD1. Germline V CDR1 and CDR2: KGHSH, LQKENI. V was pared by 2 bases and J by 1 base, with 4 bases of the junction left unmatched. The CDR3 extends over 16 amino acids. For the CDR3, the DNA is TGTGCCAGCTCACCATTTGGACAGGTGAACACCGGGGAGCTGTTTTTT. It is translated as CASSPFGQVNTGELFF. The variable domain in full, with the rest retrieved from reference TRBV18 and TRBJ2-2, is NAGVMQNPRHLVRRRGQEARLRCSPMKGHSHVYWYRQLPEEGLKFMVYLQKENIIDESGMPKERFSAEFPKEGPSILRIQQVVRGDSAAYFCASSPFGQVNTGELFFGEGSRLTVL.

The genes are TRBV11-2 and TRBJ2-1; TRBD1 aligns across 10 bases. This CDR3 comprises 16 residues. Germline assignment: CDR1 SGHAT and CDR2 FQNNGV. V shed 4 bases, J shed 3 bases, and the junction held 6 bases outside the gene matches. CDR3 nucleotide sequence: TGTGCCAGCAGCTCGACCGGGACAGGGGACTACAATGAGCAGTTCTTC. It encodes CASSSTGTGDYNEQFF.

CDR3 in amino acids: CASSSITGQGARTGNTIYF. CDR3 nucleotides: TGTGCCAGCAGTTCCATAACGGGACAGGGGGCCAGAACTGGAAACACCATATATTTT. The chain is built from TRBV28 and TRBJ1-3; 12 bases are a match to TRBD1. This CDR3 is built from 19 residues. The junction had 12 bases not matched to a gene; V was cut back by 4 bases and J by 2 bases. From germline, CDR1 is MDHEN and CDR2 SYDVKM. The whole variable domain, remainder taken from reference TRBV28 and TRBJ1-3, is DVKVTQSSRYLVKRTGEKVFLECVQDMDHENMFWYRQDPGLGLRLIYFSYDVKMKEKGDIPEGYSVSREKKERFSLILESASTNQTSMYLCASSSITGQGARTGNTIYFGEGSWLTVV.

The chain couples TRBV11-2 to TRBJ1-4; no clear D gene. V shed 1 base and J shed 0 bases, with 9 bases lying between them. The CDR3 covers 16 residues. CDR1 SGHAT and CDR2 FQNNGV come from the germline V gene. The CDR3 loop reads CASSLGVIATNEKLFF. The CDR3 region has the DNA TGTGCCAGCAGCTTAGGAGTAATTGCAACTAATGAAAAACTGTTTTTT.